This TCR beta chain came from a study of cytomegalovirus exposure and HLA in healthy donors. Comment on this clone: Its antigen is currently unknown.

The trim removed 1 base at V and 4 bases at J, leaving 6 bases unmatched. Germline CDR1 LGHNA, CDR2 YNFKEQ. This CDR3 has 16 amino acids. Broader study findings: CMV serostatus stood as the only immune exposure information on hand. Reports described diagnosis of cytomegalovirus status by the classifier as highly specific and sensitive. TCR beta V- and J-gene trimming, according to a later analysis, was linked to a missense DCLRE1C variant.

The PCR made use of 60 Vbeta and 13 Jbeta primers. Original processing notes: An analysis that came later counted some 85 million unique TCR beta chains, around 12 million shared. Some clones are missing from TCRdb's copy, which holds only in-frame ones; the method was immunoSEQ multiplex PCR. The DNA was the basis for D and trimming; V, J and clone size are from that table. Of approximately 160,000 clones listed, about 81% are singletons. This chain uses TRBV4-2 with TRBJ1-2, with TRBD1 matching over 10 bases. The clonotype comes from a woman between 50 and 59 years old in good health and CMV-seropositive. The sequencing sample was made of PBMCs. This CDR3 reads CASSQGTGGIPYGYTF. The CDR3 nucleotides read TGTGCCAGCAGCCAAGGGACAGGGGGTATTCCCTATGGCTACACCTTC.